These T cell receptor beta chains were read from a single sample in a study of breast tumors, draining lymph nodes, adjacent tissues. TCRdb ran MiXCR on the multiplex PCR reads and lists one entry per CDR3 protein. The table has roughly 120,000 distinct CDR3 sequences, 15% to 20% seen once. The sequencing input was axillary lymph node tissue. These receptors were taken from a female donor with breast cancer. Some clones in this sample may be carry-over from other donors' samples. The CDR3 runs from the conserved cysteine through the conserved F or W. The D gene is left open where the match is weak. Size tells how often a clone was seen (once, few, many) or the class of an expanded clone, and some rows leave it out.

CASRRLAGGIYETQYF TGTGCCAGCAGAAGACTAGCGGGGGGTATCTATGAGACCCAGTACTTC TRBJ2-5 TRBV2 TRBD2 16 many
CASSYRQGVRSNEQFF TGTGCCAGCAGCTACAGACAGGGGGTACGAAGCAATGAGCAGTTCTTC TRBJ2-1 TRBV5-8 TRBD1 16 many
CASALGGGIQETQYF TGCGCCAGCGCTCTAGGGGGGGGGATACAAGAGACCCAGTACTTC TRBJ2-5 TRBV5-1 NA 15 many
CASSPVSDPYTQYF TGCGCCAGCAGCCCGGTCTCTGATCCTTATACGCAGTATTTT TRBJ2-3 TRBV5-1 NA 14 many
CATSYGQGTSNYGYTF TGTGCCACCAGTTACGGACAGGGGACTTCTAACTATGGCTACACCTTC TRBJ1-2 TRBV24-1 TRBD1 16 NA
CASSLAGDTHNEQFF TGTGCCAGCAGCTTGGCCGGGGACACCCACAATGAGCAGTTCTTC TRBJ2-1 TRBV7-2 NA 15 once
CASSPGTSGGQETQYF TGTGCCAGCAGCCCCGGGACTAGCGGGGGTCAAGAGACCCAGTACTTC TRBJ2-5 TRBV3-1 TRBD2 16 many
CSARGIHGELFF TGCAGTGCTAGAGGGATTCACGGGGAGCTGTTTTTT TRBJ2-2 TRBV20-1 NA 12 many
CASSQESQGYEQYF TGCGCCAGCAGCCAAGAATCCCAGGGGTACGAGCAGTACTTC TRBJ2-7 TRBV4-1 NA 14 many
CAIRLAGDTDTQYF TGTGCCATCAGACTAGCGGGAGATACAGATACGCAGTATTTT TRBJ2-3 TRBV10-3 TRBD2 14 many
CSAREDSTYNEQFF TGCAGTGCTAGGGAGGACTCTACCTACAATGAGCAGTTCTTC TRBJ2-1 TRBV20-1 NA 14 many
CSVEKDRLYGYTF TGCAGCGTTGAGAAGGACAGGCTCTATGGCTACACCTTC TRBJ1-2 TRBV29-1 TRBD1 13 many
CASSQVRDYEQYF TGTGCCAGCAGCCAAGTTCGGGACTACGAGCAGTACTTC TRBJ2-7 TRBV4-2 NA 13 many
CASRAEGASYGYTF TGCGCCAGTAGAGCCGAAGGGGCTAGCTATGGCTACACCTTC TRBJ1-2 TRBV5-1 NA 14 many
CASSLEGGRAPEELFF TGTGCCAGCAGCTTAGAGGGCGGGAGGGCCCCCGAGGAGCTGTTTTTT TRBJ2-2 TRBV7-2 TRBD2 16 NA
CASKRTLSSGNTIYF TGTGCCAGCAAAAGGACACTTAGCTCTGGAAACACCATATATTTT TRBJ1-3 TRBV6-5 NA 15 many
CASSFRLTQETQYF TGTGCCAGCAGTTTTCGGCTAACCCAAGAGACCCAGTACTTC TRBJ2-5 TRBV12-3/TRBV12-4 NA 14 many
CASSEDQGTAYGYTF TGTGCCAGCAGTGAGGACCAAGGGACAGCTTATGGCTACACCTTC TRBJ1-2 TRBV6-1 TRBD1 15 few
CAWSFWTGGETQYF TGTGCCTGGAGTTTTTGGACAGGGGGTGAGACCCAGTACTTC TRBJ2-5 TRBV30 TRBD1 14 NA
CASSEGNYGYTF TGTGCCAGCAGTGAAGGGAACTATGGCTACACCTTC TRBJ1-2 TRBV2 NA 12 many
CSAFHRGDRAYNEQFF TGCAGCGCCTTTCACCGGGGGGACAGAGCCTACAATGAGCAGTTCTTC TRBJ2-1 TRBV29-1 NA 16 many
CSARDGTSGRLDTGELFF TGCAGTGCTAGAGACGGGACTAGCGGGAGATTGGACACCGGGGAGCTGTTTTTT TRBJ2-2 TRBV20-1 TRBD2 18 few
CASSGLANYNEQFF TGTGCCAGCAGCGGACTAGCAAATTACAATGAGCAGTTCTTC TRBJ2-1 TRBV2 TRBD2 14 NA
CASSLALGGEQYF TGTGCCAGCAGCTTAGCCCTTGGGGGGGAGCAGTACTTC TRBJ2-7 TRBV11-2 NA 13 many
CASSVRETGIFTDTQYF TGTGCCAGCAGCGTCCGAGAGACAGGGATTTTCACAGATACGCAGTATTTT TRBJ2-3 TRBV9 TRBD1 17 many
CASSLSGTSVHTDTQYF TGTGCCAGCAGCTTGAGTGGGACTAGCGTTCACACAGATACGCAGTATTTT TRBJ2-3 TRBV7-2 TRBD2 17 many
CASSYAGSGANVLTF TGTGCCAGCAGTTACGCAGGCTCTGGGGCCAACGTCCTGACTTTC TRBJ2-6 TRBV6-5 NA 15 NA
CASSLAGFRAYEQYF TGTGCCAGCAGCTTGGCAGGGTTTAGGGCCTACGAGCAGTACTTT TRBJ2-7 TRBV5-4 NA 15 many
CATSDPTRTGELFF TGTGCCACCAGTGACCCCACTAGGACCGGGGAGCTGTTTTTT TRBJ2-2 TRBV24-1 NA 14 many
CASRDDNEKLFF TGTGCCAGCCGGGACGATAATGAAAAACTGTTTTTT TRBJ1-4 TRBV19 NA 12 many
CASSEAGYTF TGTGCCAGCAGTGAAGCGGGCTACACCTTC TRBJ1-2 TRBV6-1 NA 10 many
CASSDDGVYQETQYF TGTGCCAGCAGTGATGATGGGGTTTACCAAGAGACCCAGTACTTC TRBJ2-5 TRBV25-1 NA 15 NA
CASSPSGRTYNEQFF TGTGCCAGCAGTCCTAGCGGGAGGACCTACAATGAGCAGTTCTTC TRBJ2-1 TRBV6-5 TRBD2 15 many
CSAAGTGDLSDGYTF TGCAGTGCCGCCGGGACAGGAGATCTAAGTGATGGCTACACCTTC TRBJ1-2 TRBV20-1 TRBD1 15 many
CASSQDFGRSYGYTF TGTGCCAGCAGCCAAGATTTTGGCAGGAGCTATGGCTACACCTTC TRBJ1-2 TRBV3-1 NA 15 few
CAISEGLGTADEQFF TGTGCCATCAGTGAGGGGCTGGGGACGGCCGATGAGCAGTTCTTC TRBJ2-1 TRBV10-3 NA 15 many
CASSPILAPGELFF TGCGCCAGCAGCCCGATTCTAGCGCCCGGGGAGCTGTTTTTT TRBJ2-2 TRBV5-1 NA 14 few
CASSLTGTSKNIQYF TGTGCCAGCAGCTTAACGGGGACATCTAAAAACATTCAGTACTTC TRBJ2-4 TRBV7-2 NA 15 NA
CASSPRVDTEAFF TGTGCCAGTAGCCCGAGGGTTGACACTGAAGCTTTCTTT TRBJ1-1 TRBV19 NA 13 NA
CASSLIGRRETQYF TGTGCCAGCAGCTTAATTGGACGGCGAGAGACCCAGTACTTC TRBJ2-5 TRBV7-8 NA 14 many
CASSLEAGGGNEQFF TGTGCCAGCAGCTTGGAAGCGGGAGGGGGAAATGAGCAGTTCTTC TRBJ2-1 TRBV5-8 TRBD2 15 NA
CASSYAGTGETQYF TGTGCCAGCAGTTACGCCGGGACAGGGGAGACCCAGTACTTC TRBJ2-5 TRBV6-2/TRBV6-3 TRBD1 14 few
CASSLSLAGGDGEQYF TGTGCCAGCAGCTTAAGTCTAGCGGGAGGAGATGGCGAGCAGTACTTC TRBJ2-7 TRBV7-2 TRBD2 16 many
CASRVQSNYGYTF TGTGCCAGCAGAGTACAGAGTAACTATGGCTACACCTTC TRBJ1-2 TRBV6-1 NA 13 many
CASSPLMGLVYEQYF TGTGCCAGCTCGCCACTCATGGGGCTAGTGTACGAGCAGTACTTC TRBJ2-7 TRBV18 NA 15 many
CSAEVYTDSSYNEQLF TGCAGTGCCGAAGTTTATACCGACAGCTCCTACAATGAGCAGTTGTTC TRBJ2-1 TRBV20-1 NA 16 NA
CASSPVGGGVSSYNEQFF TGCGCCAGCAGCCCGGTCGGGGGGGGGGTGAGCTCCTACAATGAGCAGTTCTTC TRBJ2-1 TRBV5-1 TRBD2 18 many
CASSLQGTDTRYF TGTGCCAGCAGCTTACAGGGCACAGATACGCGGTATTTT TRBJ2-3 TRBV7-3 NA 13 NA
CASSRITGSYNEQFF TGTGCCAGCTCACGCATTACCGGGAGTTACAATGAGCAGTTCTTC TRBJ2-1 TRBV18 NA 15 NA
CASSSGERIYGYTF TGTGCCAGCAGTTCTGGGGAGCGGATCTATGGCTACACCTTC TRBJ1-2 TRBV6-1 NA 14 many
CASSLAGTQETQYF TGTGCCAGCAGTTTAGCGGGGACTCAAGAGACCCAGTACTTC TRBJ2-5 TRBV12-3/TRBV12-4 NA 14 medium-sized
CASSLSSGTGGYEQYF TGCGCCAGCAGCCTCAGTAGCGGGACAGGTGGATACGAGCAGTACTTC TRBJ2-7 TRBV5-1 NA 16 many
CASTGQGGTGELFF TGTGCCAGCACAGGACAGGGGGGCACCGGGGAGCTGTTTTTT TRBJ2-2 TRBV6-1 TRBD1 14 many
CASIGGSSYEQYF TGTGCCAGCATAGGGGGGAGCTCCTACGAGCAGTACTTC TRBJ2-7 TRBV6-1 NA 13 many